A selection of T cell receptor beta chains follows, all from one sample in a study of control samples from healthy donors and cancer patients. Some clones are missing from TCRdb's copy, which holds only in-frame ones; the method was immunoSEQ multiplex PCR. The profile covers about 170,000 clones, with over 85% appearing a single time and around 13% taken by the ten largest. Sequencing was done on a sample of blood. These receptors all stem from a man aged 25-40 years in good health. Each CDR3 is given with its conserved first and last residue. D genes are given only for firm matches. Some rows have no size entry. The others give once, few or many, or a class for an expanded clone.

J	D	V	size	DNA	CDR3
TRBJ1-2	TRBD1	TRBV6-6	-	TGTGCCAGCAGTCGTCGATCCCGTGGGACAGGGCAACTTTCCTATGGCTACACCTTC	CASSRRSRGTGQLSYGYTF
TRBJ1-5	-	TRBV27	-	TGTGCCAGCAGTTTGAGGGGGTTCGGCAATCAGCCCCAGCATTTT	CASSLRGFGNQPQHF
TRBJ1-1	-	TRBV28	-	TGTGCCAGCAGTTCTTCCTCCACTGAAGCTTTCTTT	CASSSSSTEAFF
TRBJ2-7	-	TRBV15	once	TGTGCCACCAGCAGAGATATACAGGCAAGCTCCTACGAGCAGTACTTC	CATSRDIQASSYEQYF
TRBJ1-2	-	TRBV6-1	few	TGTGCCAGCAGTGAAGGGGGCAGGTCCGTCGACACCTTC	CASSEGGRSVDTF
TRBJ1-2	TRBD1	TRBV27	-	TGTGCCAGCAGTTTTCGCCAGGGGGCAGGGGACTATGGCTACACCTTC	CASSFRQGAGDYGYTF
TRBJ2-7	TRBD1	TRBV19	-	TGTGCCAGTAGTATGACGGCAGGGGGCTCCTACGAGCAGTACTTC	CASSMTAGGSYEQYF
TRBJ2-2	-	TRBV3-1/TRBV3-2	-	TGTGCCAGCAGCCAAGCCTCCAGTTGGACCGGGGAGCTGTTTTTT	CASSQASSWTGELFF
TRBJ1-3	-	TRBV3-1/TRBV3-2	-	TGTGCCAGCAGCCATAAGCCGGGGAGTACTGGAAACACCATATATTTT	CASSHKPGSTGNTIYF
TRBJ1-1	-	TRBV28	-	TGTGCCAGCACTTCCCCCACTGAAGCTTTCTTT	CASTSPTEAFF
TRBJ1-1	TRBD1	TRBV18	-	TGTGCCAGCTCTTCGGGACAGGGGTTCATGAACACTGAAGCTTTCTTT	CASSSGQGFMNTEAFF
TRBJ1-3	-	TRBV5-4	once	TGTGCCAGCAGCCCCGACGGCGGGGCTGGAAACACCATATATTTT	CASSPDGGAGNTIYF
TRBJ1-5	-	TRBV7-9	-	TGTGCCAGCAGCTTAGGGACGGTGAGTCAGCCCCAGCATTTT	CASSLGTVSQPQHF
TRBJ2-3	TRBD2	TRBV7-8	-	TGTGCCAGCAGCTTAGTCCTAGCGGGTCGAGATACGCAGTATTTT	CASSLVLAGRDTQYF
TRBJ2-5	-	TRBV11-1	-	TGTGCCAGCAGTTTAAGGCGAGCCACGAGGCAAGAGACCCAGTACTTC	CASSLRRATRQETQYF
TRBJ2-5	-	TRBV5-1	-	TGCGCCAGCAGCGGGGGGACTTCCCAAGAGACCCAGTACTTC	CASSGGTSQETQYF
TRBJ2-7	TRBD1	TRBV27	-	TGTGCCAGCAGTTTGGGGCAGGGGGCTTTTGGCTACGAGCAGTACTTC	CASSLGQGAFGYEQYF
TRBJ2-2	-	TRBV6-1	-	TGTGCCAGCAGTGAATTAGTTGCGGGGGAGCTGTTTTTT	CASSELVAGELFF
TRBJ2-7	-	TRBV6-1	-	TGTGCCAGCAGTGAAGCATCGGGGGACTTCTACGAGCAGTACTTC	CASSEASGDFYEQYF
TRBJ1-2	TRBD1	TRBV4-1	-	TGCGCCAGCAGCCAAGAGGCAGGGGGGGCCTATGGCTACACCTTC	CASSQEAGGAYGYTF
TRBJ1-4	-	TRBV25-1	-	TGTGCCAGCAGCAGGACGGTTACTAATGAAAAACTGTTTTTT	CASSRTVTNEKLFF
TRBJ2-3	-	TRBV10-3	once	TGTGCCATCACCGACGCTTCTAGCACAGATACGCAGTATTTT	CAITDASSTDTQYF
TRBJ1-2	-	TRBV7-2	-	TGTGCCAGCAGCTTAGCTACCATCAACAGGTCTGGCTACACCTTC	CASSLATINRSGYTF
TRBJ2-1	-	TRBV25-1	-	TGTGCCAGCAGTGAGGGGGATTTGAATGAGCAGTTCTTC	CASSEGDLNEQFF
TRBJ1-1	TRBD1	TRBV29-1	-	TGCAGCGTTATAGACAGGGTGAACACTGAAGCTTTCTTT	CSVIDRVNTEAFF
TRBJ1-1	TRBD1	TRBV5-1	-	TGCGCCAGCAGCCTCCGGACAGGGGGCACTGAAGCTTTCTTT	CASSLRTGGTEAFF
TRBJ2-1	TRBD2	TRBV25-1	-	TGTGCCAGCAGTGAAAAGCGGGAGGGCCTTAGTGAGCAGTTCTTC	CASSEKREGLSEQFF
TRBJ2-7	-	TRBV5-6	-	TGTGCCAGCAGCCGATCTCTGAACCGGGACGCCCACGAGCAGTACTTC	CASSRSLNRDAHEQYF
TRBJ2-5	-	TRBV7-6	-	TGTGCCAGCAGCTTATCCCCCAAAAGTGGAGGGAGTGGAGAGACCCAGTACTTC	CASSLSPKSGGSGETQYF
TRBJ2-2	-	TRBV2	-	TGTGCCAGCAGGCTCGACTTATCCACCGGGGAGCTGTTTTTT	CASRLDLSTGELFF
TRBJ1-1	-	TRBV11-1	-	TGTGCCAGCAGCTTAAGCAACTCTGAAGCTTTCTTT	CASSLSNSEAFF
TRBJ2-5	-	TRBV2	-	TGTGCCACCTCTAGACAAGAGACCCAGTACTTC	CATSRQETQYF
TRBJ2-6	-	TRBV7-3	-	TGTGCCAGCAGCTTAGAATCTGGGGCCAACGTCCTGACTTTC	CASSLESGANVLTF
TRBJ2-5	-	TRBV7-9	-	TGTGCCAGCAGCTTTAAACCCACAACGGAGACCCAGTACTTC	CASSFKPTTETQYF
TRBJ1-4	-	TRBV19	once	TGTGCCAGTACCGACTCGGGGTCAACTAATGAAAAACTGTTTTTT	CASTDSGSTNEKLFF
TRBJ2-2	-	TRBV30	-	TGTGCCTGGAGTGTCGGCAGTACTATATCCGGGGAGCTGTTTTTT	CAWSVGSTISGELFF
TRBJ2-3	TRBD2	TRBV3-1/TRBV3-2	-	TGTGCCAGCAGGTTGAGCGGGAGGAACACAGATACGCAGTATTTT	CASRLSGRNTDTQYF
TRBJ1-3	-	TRBV21-1	-	TGTGCCAGCAGCCTCCAAGGTCCGGGCCCTTTAGGAAACACCATATATTTT	CASSLQGPGPLGNTIYF
TRBJ2-2	TRBD2	TRBV3-1/TRBV3-2	-	TGTGCCAGCAGCCCCCCTGGGAGCGGGAGTTGGACCGGGGAGCTGTTTTTT	CASSPPGSGSWTGELFF
TRBJ1-1	TRBD1	TRBV27	-	TGTGCCAGCACGACAGGGTCAAACACTGAAGCTTTCTTT	CASTTGSNTEAFF
TRBJ1-1	-	TRBV7-2	-	TGTGCCAGCAGCTTAGCTAGGACAGAGAACACTGAAGCTTTCTTT	CASSLARTENTEAFF
TRBJ1-1	-	TRBV19	-	TGTGCCACCGGGGGGAGGGCGAACACTGAAGCTTTCTTT	CATGGRANTEAFF
TRBJ1-2	-	TRBV4-2	-	TGTGCCAGCAGCCAAGTGGCGACAGAAGATCTCTATGGCTACACCTTC	CASSQVATEDLYGYTF
TRBJ2-2	TRBD2	TRBV6-6	-	TGTGCCAGCAGTCCCCGGGGGGGCGGGAGGAGCACCGGGGAGCTGTTTTTT	CASSPRGGGRSTGELFF
TRBJ2-7	-	TRBV20-1	-	TGCAGTGCTAGGGACACCTACGAGCAGTACTTC	CSARDTYEQYF
TRBJ1-2	-	TRBV7-2	-	TGTGCCTGCCGGTTGGTCTATGGCTACACCTTC	CACRLVYGYTF
TRBJ2-2	TRBD1	TRBV10-3	-	TGTGCCATCAGTGAGCTAACAGGGGGGAACGGGGAGCTGTTTTTT	CAISELTGGNGELFF
TRBJ2-1	TRBD2	TRBV24-1	-	TGTGCCACCAGTGACCCGGGACTAGCGGGAGGGCCAAAGGATGAGCAGTTCTTC	CATSDPGLAGGPKDEQFF
TRBJ2-3	-	TRBV7-8	-	TGTGCCAGCAGCTTAGGGGTGGGAGCAGATACGCAGTATTTT	CASSLGVGADTQYF
TRBJ1-5	TRBD1	TRBV3-1/TRBV3-2	-	TGTGCCAGCAGCCTAGGGACAGCCGGCAATCAGCCCCAGCATTTT	CASSLGTAGNQPQHF
TRBJ1-5	-	TRBV19	-	TGTGCCAGTAGTATAGTAACAGGAAGCAATCAGCCCCAGCATTTT	CASSIVTGSNQPQHF
TRBJ1-2	TRBD1	TRBV29-1	-	TGCAGCGTTGTTGGGACAGGGGGGTGGAACTATGGCTACACCTTC	CSVVGTGGWNYGYTF
TRBJ2-5	-	TRBV19	-	TGTGCCAGCTCGGAGCGGTCTGCAGTGGAGACCCAGTACTTC	CASSERSAVETQYF
TRBJ2-5	-	TRBV3-1/TRBV3-2	-	TGTGCCAGCCTTTCATGGGAGGAAGAGACCCAGTACTTC	CASLSWEEETQYF
TRBJ2-7	-	TRBV18	-	TGTGCCAGCTCACCACTCAGCGGGCCGTCCTACGAGCAGTACTTC	CASSPLSGPSYEQYF
TRBJ2-7	-	TRBV5-1	-	TGCGCCAGCAGCCTGGACAGTATCAACGAGCAGTACTTC	CASSLDSINEQYF
TRBJ1-6	TRBD1	TRBV9	-	TGTGCCAGCAGCTCACAGGGGATAATCAATTCACCCCTCCACTTT	CASSSQGIINSPLHF
TRBJ1-2	TRBD1	TRBV3-1/TRBV3-2	-	TGTGCCAGCAGCCAAGATCCCAGTAGACAGGGCTCGTCTAACTATGGCTACACCTTC	CASSQDPSRQGSSNYGYTF
TRBJ2-1	-	TRBV27	-	TGTGCCAGCAGTTCCACAGCGGAAGTTTACAATGAGCAGTTCTTC	CASSSTAEVYNEQFF